The 14 T cell receptor beta chains below were found in one sample sequenced in a study of cytomegalovirus exposure and HLA in healthy donors. Primers for the PCR totalled 60 Vbeta and 13 Jbeta. Generated by immunoSEQ multiplex PCR, the TCRdb table keeps only in-frame clones and is missing some. The sample lists 60,000 or so clones; about four fifths were seen once. Material for sequencing was PBMCs. These receptors originate from a man aged 40-55 years in good health and CMV-seronegative.

The CDR3 bases are TGCGCCAGCAGGGACGGACAGCGAGGTGGAAACACCATATATTTT. It specifies CASRDGQRGGNTIYF. V usage is TRBV4-1 and J usage is TRBJ1-3; weak D call: TRBD1 (6 bases). The CDR3 spans 15 residues. CDR1 MGHRA and CDR2 YSYEKL come from the germline V gene. Trimming left V 6 bases short and J 3 bases short, with 15 bases between.

Note on this clone: The same CDR3 also results from other DNA sequences found in this sample. The V gene is TRBV9, the J gene TRBJ1-3; D call uncertain. CDR1 is SGDLS and CDR2 is YYNGEE in the germline V gene. V was trimmed by 4 bases and J by 0 bases, leaving 8 bases between them. The CDR3 is 14 amino acids. The CDR3 DNA is TGTGCCAGCAGCAGAGGCAACTCTGGAAACACCATATATTTT. Protein product: CASSRGNSGNTIYF.

The chain joins TRBV4-3 to TRBJ2-3; TRBD2 matches at 10 bases. CDR3 length: 16 residues. Germline-derived CDR1 and CDR2 are LGHNA and YSLEER. Unmatched junction bases numbered 4, after V lost 2 bases and J lost 2 bases. CDR3 protein: CASSQTSGVHTDTQYF. CDR3 DNA sequence: TGCGCCAGCAGCCAAACTAGCGGGGTCCACACAGATACGCAGTATTTT.

V usage is TRBV5-1 and J usage is TRBJ2-3, with D hard to call. V lost 0 bases, J lost 6 bases, and 8 bases lay in between. The CDR3 totals 13 residues. Per germline, CDR1 SGHRS and CDR2 YFSETQ. The CDR3: CASSLAVLDTQYF. CDR3 nucleotides: TGCGCCAGCAGCTTGGCCGTTTTGGATACGCAGTATTTT.

The sample holds a few counts of this clone. J is TRBJ2-3 and V is TRBV10-1, with a tentative D call TRBD2 (5 bases). The V end lost 2 bases, the J end lost 1 base, and 7 bases lay between the germline ends. The CDR3 covers 14 residues. Germline values: CDR1 WNHNN, CDR2 SYGVQD (reference sequence). This CDR3 is CASSEGGGTDTQYF. In DNA, the CDR3 is TGCGCCAGCAGTGAGGGAGGTGGCACAGATACGCAGTATTTT.

J is TRBJ1-4 and V is TRBV7-9, with TRBD1 as a possible D gene (5 bases). The CDR3 covers 17 residues. Germline V gene data show CDR1 as SEHNR and CDR2 as FQNEAQ (reference sequence). V dropped 5 bases and J dropped 0 bases, with 16 bases sitting between them. The CDR3 sequence: CASSLLLGAATNEKLFF. CDR3 bases: TGTGCCAGCAGCCTACTATTAGGGGCAGCAACTAATGAAAAACTGTTTTTT.

This chain connects TRBV19 to TRBJ1-5, with TRBD1 identical over 9 bases. CDR3 length: 16 residues. CDR1 is LNHDA, CDR2 SQIVND, per germline (reference sequence). V dropped 4 bases and J dropped 5; count of bases not matched to a gene: 9. CDR3 nucleotides: TGTGCCAGTAGTACCCGGACAGGGGCTAGTTATCAGCCCCAGCATTTT. Translation gives CASSTRTGASYQPQHF. Variable domain in full (rest from reference TRBV19 and TRBJ1-5): DGGITQSPKYLFRKEGQNVTLSCEQNLNHDAMYWYRQDPGQGLRLIYYSQIVNDFQKGDIAEGYSVSREKKESFPLTVTSAQKNPTAFYLCASSTRTGASYQPQHFGDGTRLSIL.

The rearrangement links TRBV6-5 to TRBJ2-2, with 8 bases aligning to TRBD2. Germline V gives CDR1 MNHEY, CDR2 SVGAGI. The CDR3 totals 13 residues. Trimming at V came to 5 bases and at J to 6 bases, leaving 2 bases not matched to a gene. CDR3 sequence reads: CASSNGGAGELFF. In DNA, the CDR3 is TGTGCCAGCAGTAACGGGGGGGCCGGGGAGCTGTTTTTT.

CDR3 residues: CASRSPRWYHRDTQYF. For the CDR3, the DNA is TGTGCAAGTCGCTCCCCCCGGTGGTACCACAGAGATACGCAGTATTTT. The V gene is TRBV12-2, the J gene TRBJ2-3; TRBD1, the table's D call, lacks a check against the DNA. TRBV12-2 is a known pseudogene. This CDR3 has 16 residues.

This chain connects TRBV6-1 to TRBJ1-5, with D tentatively TRBD1 (6 bases). This CDR3 has 15 residues. Germline CDR1 MNHNS, CDR2 SASEGT. Trimming pared 1 base from V and 1 base from J, leaving 8 bases between. CDR3 sequence (DNA): TGTGCCAGCAGTGAAGGGGACAACAGCAATCAGCCCCAGCATTTT. Protein product: CASSEGDNSNQPQHF.

The V call is TRBV5-5, the J call TRBJ1-5, with TRBD1 identical over 9 bases. V shed 4 bases and J 3 bases; nucleotides not matched to a gene: 17. The CDR3 runs 19 residues. Germline V gene lookup returns CDR1 SGHKS and CDR2 YYEKEE (reference sequence). The CDR3 nucleotides read TGTGCCAGCAGCCCAAGGGACAGGGTCGTCTCGCAGAACAATCAGCCCCAGCATTTT. It codes for CASSPRDRVVSQNNQPQHF.

The chain employs TRBV5-5 and TRBJ1-1; possibly TRBD1 for D (5 bases). Germline V gene data show CDR1 as SGHKS and CDR2 as YYEKEE (reference sequence). The CDR3 loop spans 13 amino acids. The V end was cut by 2 bases, the J end by 4 bases, with 9 bases between. The CDR3 DNA reads as TGTGCCAGCAGCTTTGGAAGGGGCACTGAAGCTTTCTTT. This sequence encodes CASSFGRGTEAFF.

The rearrangement uses TRBV5-8 and TRBJ2-1; 9 positions agree with TRBD1. Germline V gene data show CDR1 as SGHTS and CDR2 as YDEGEE. Germline trimming cut 2 bases from V and 8 bases from J; bases unmatched to any gene: 2. The length of the CDR3 is 13 residues. The CDR3 nucleotides are TGTGCCAGCAGCTTACAGGGGGCATATGAGCAGTTCTTC. Translation: CASSLQGAYEQFF.

The gene calls are TRBV10-3 and TRBJ2-2; TRBD1 matches at 12 bases. Germline V gene lookup returns CDR1 ENHRY and CDR2 SYGVKD. J was trimmed by 7 bases and V by 6 bases; bases with no gene match: 6. The CDR3 is 15 residues long. The CDR3 loop reads CAIRPGQGASGELFF. DNA of the CDR3: TGTGCCATCAGACCGGGACAGGGGGCTAGCGGGGAGCTGTTTTTT.